This is a list of T cell receptor beta chains from one sample in a study of blood T cell repertoires in COVID-19. Sequencing used immunoSEQ multiplex PCR; TCRdb keeps in-frame clones, though not all of them. Here the sample spans under 250,000 clones, 88% being singletons. The sequenced material came from peripheral blood. The receptors stem from a man aged 50-59 years with COVID-19, enrolled during active disease. The CDR3 runs from the conserved cysteine through the conserved F or W. A D gene is named only where the DNA matches it firmly. A row's size may be missing; if present it is once, few, many or a size class.

v_gene	d_gene	abundance	j_gene	CDR3aa	CDR3nt
TRBV5-8	TRBD2	NA	TRBJ2-1	CASTFSGRASPEQFF	TGTGCCAGCACCTTTAGCGGGAGGGCCTCGCCTGAGCAGTTCTTC
TRBV19	NA	NA	TRBJ1-5	CASSIGRGGDQPQHF	TGTGCCAGTAGTATAGGACGGGGAGGGGATCAGCCCCAGCATTTT
TRBV30	TRBD1	NA	TRBJ2-7	CAWTTGTGRTYEQYF	TGTGCCTGGACTACCGGGACAGGGAGAACCTACGAGCAGTACTTC
TRBV7-6	NA	NA	TRBJ2-5	CASSSSRGGGTQYF	TGTGCCAGCAGCTCATCCAGAGGAGGCGGGACCCAGTACTTC
TRBV5-1	TRBD1	NA	TRBJ2-7	CASSRPGQGAYEQYF	TGCGCCAGCAGCAGACCGGGACAGGGGGCTTACGAGCAGTACTTC
TRBV7-9	NA	NA	TRBJ2-2	CASSPLTNTGELFF	TGTGCCAGCAGCCCATTAACTAACACCGGGGAGCTGTTTTTT
TRBV29-1	TRBD1	NA	TRBJ2-7	CSVRTGGAYEQYF	TGCAGCGTCCGGACAGGGGGCGCCTACGAGCAGTACTTC
TRBV6-2/TRBV6-3	TRBD1	NA	TRBJ1-5	CASSSGQGHQPQHF	TGTGCCAGCAGTTCCGGACAGGGACATCAGCCCCAGCATTTT
TRBV9	NA	few	TRBJ1-6	CAGASSYNSPLHF	TGTGCCGGCGCTAGCTCCTATAATTCACCCCTCCACTTT
TRBV28	NA	NA	TRBJ1-5	CASQTGLRQPQHF	TGTGCCAGTCAGACAGGTTTACGACAGCCCCAGCATTTT
TRBV9	TRBD2	NA	TRBJ2-5	CASSPGLAEETQYF	TGTGCCAGCAGCCCGGGACTAGCGGAAGAGACCCAGTACTTC
TRBV10-3	NA	NA	TRBJ1-1	CAISDVTANTEAFF	TGTGCCATCAGTGACGTGACAGCGAACACTGAAGCTTTCTTT
TRBV7-9	TRBD1	NA	TRBJ1-5	CASSSDRGKREGQPQHF	TGTGCCAGCAGCTCCGACAGGGGAAAGAGGGAGGGTCAGCCCCAGCATTTT
TRBV19	TRBD1	NA	TRBJ1-5	CASKEAEMTGWRHF	TGTGCCAGTAAAGAGGCGGAAATGACAGGGTGGAGGCATTTT
TRBV28	NA	NA	TRBJ2-7	CASSMGGRSGSNEQYF	TGTGCCAGCAGTATGGGAGGCAGAAGTGGGTCCAACGAGCAGTACTTC
TRBV28	TRBD1	NA	TRBJ2-7	CASSLQDRVSEQYF	TGTGCCAGCAGTTTACAAGACAGGGTAAGCGAGCAGTACTTC
TRBV5-4	TRBD2	NA	TRBJ2-7	CASSRGLAGTYEQYF	TGTGCCAGCAGCAGGGGACTAGCGGGAACCTACGAGCAGTACTTC
TRBV19	TRBD1	NA	TRBJ2-2	CASSKGQGITGELFF	TGTGCCAGTAGTAAGGGACAGGGGATCACCGGGGAGCTGTTTTTT
TRBV5-1	NA	NA	TRBJ1-2	CASSLKADGFGYTF	TGCGCCAGCAGCTTGAAGGCAGACGGGTTTGGCTACACCTTC
TRBV29-1	NA	NA	TRBJ2-3	CSEGLSTDTQYF	TGCAGCGAGGGACTTTCCACAGATACGCAGTATTTT
TRBV9	NA	NA	TRBJ1-2	CASNSITGYTF	TGTGCCAGCAACTCTATTACTGGCTACACCTTC
TRBV5-1	NA	NA	TRBJ2-3	CASSDSPASTDTQYF	TGCGCCAGCAGTGACAGTCCAGCTAGCACAGATACGCAGTATTTT
TRBV5-4	NA	NA	TRBJ2-7	CASSVGLLRDEQYF	TGTGCCAGCAGCGTCGGGCTTCTGAGGGACGAGCAGTACTTC
TRBV7-8	TRBD2	few	TRBJ2-5	CASSPSGTSGAETQYF	TGTGCCAGCAGCCCCTCCGGGACTAGCGGGGCAGAGACCCAGTACTTC